This TCR beta chain was observed in a study of siplizumab effects on memory and regulatory T cells. The CDR3 has 12 amino acids. Trimming cost V 2 bases and J 6 bases, with 7 bases left between them. Per germline, CDR1 ENHRY and CDR2 SYGVKD. Assay: immunoSEQ multiplex PCR; the TCRdb copy retains only in-frame clones and omits some. This table has about 120,000 clones, 93% appearing once. This TCR was recovered from a human donor in good health. This rearrangement joins TRBV10-3 to TRBJ1-1, with D possibly TRBD1 on 5 matching bases. The sequencing sample was made of non-Treg CD4+ T cells sorted from blood. CDR3 region: CAISEGGAEAFF. The CDR3 nucleotides are TGTGCCATCAGTGAGGGGGGGGCTGAAGCTTTCTTT.